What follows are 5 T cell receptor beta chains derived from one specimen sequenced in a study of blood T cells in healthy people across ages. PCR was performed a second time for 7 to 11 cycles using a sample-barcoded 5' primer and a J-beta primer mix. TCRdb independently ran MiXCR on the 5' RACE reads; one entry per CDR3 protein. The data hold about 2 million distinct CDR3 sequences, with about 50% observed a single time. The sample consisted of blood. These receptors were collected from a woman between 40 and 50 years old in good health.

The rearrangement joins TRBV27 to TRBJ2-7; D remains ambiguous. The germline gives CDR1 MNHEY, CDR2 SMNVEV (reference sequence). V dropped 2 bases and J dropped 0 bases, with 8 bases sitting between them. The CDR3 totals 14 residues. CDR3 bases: TGTGCCAGCAGTTTAAGGCAGAACTCCTACGAGCAGTACTTC. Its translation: CASSLRQNSYEQYF.

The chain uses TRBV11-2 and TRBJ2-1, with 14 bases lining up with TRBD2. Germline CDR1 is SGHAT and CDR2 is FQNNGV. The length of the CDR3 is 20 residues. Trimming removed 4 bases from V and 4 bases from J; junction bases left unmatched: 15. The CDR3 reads CASSSRSQGLAGGRYNEQFF. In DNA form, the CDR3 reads TGTGCCAGCAGCTCCCGGTCCCAAGGACTAGCGGGGGGAAGATACAATGAGCAGTTCTTC.

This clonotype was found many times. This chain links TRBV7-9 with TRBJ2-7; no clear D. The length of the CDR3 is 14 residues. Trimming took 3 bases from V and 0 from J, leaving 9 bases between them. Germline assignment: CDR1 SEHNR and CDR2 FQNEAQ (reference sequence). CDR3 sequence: CASSLASSSYEQYF. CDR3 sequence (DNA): TGTGCCAGCAGCTTGGCCTCGAGCTCCTACGAGCAGTACTTC. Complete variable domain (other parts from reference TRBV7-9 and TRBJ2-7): DTGVSQNPRHKITKRGQNVTFRCDPISEHNRLYWYRQTLGQGPEFLTYFQNEAQLEKSRLLSDRFSAERPKGSFSTLEIQRTEQGDSAMYLCASSLASSSYEQYFGPGTRLTVT.

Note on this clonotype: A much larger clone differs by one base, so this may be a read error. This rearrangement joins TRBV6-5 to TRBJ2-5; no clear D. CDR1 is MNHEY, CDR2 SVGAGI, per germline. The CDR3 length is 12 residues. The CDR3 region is CDSSFSRETQYF. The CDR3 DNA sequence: TGTGACAGCAGCTTCAGCAGGGAGACCCAGTACTTC.

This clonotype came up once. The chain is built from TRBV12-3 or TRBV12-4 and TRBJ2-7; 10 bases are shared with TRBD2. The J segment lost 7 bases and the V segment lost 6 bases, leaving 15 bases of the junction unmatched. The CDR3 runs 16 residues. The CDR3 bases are TGTGCCAGCAGCCACCCCGGACTAGCGGAATACAATGAGCAGTACTTC. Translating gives CASSHPGLAEYNEQYF.